This T cell receptor beta chain emerged from a study of cytomegalovirus exposure and HLA in healthy donors. General observations from the study: Previous analysis showed most TCR beta V segments were productive about 90% or about 30% of the time. Cytomegalovirus-associated status was assigned to some 160 TCR beta chains. Roughly uniform depth of sequencing across donors was assumed in presence/absence analyses.

Though nominally healthy at sampling, donors likely had unrecorded immune exposures. The primer mix had 60 Vbeta and 13 Jbeta primers. Repertoires were generated with immunoSEQ multiplex PCR, while TCRdb's copy carries only in-frame clones and drops some. The sample records some 93,000 clones, around a tenth being singletons. The CDR3 has 17 amino acids. V shed 0 bases and J shed 3 bases, with 15 bases lying between them. Per the germline V gene, CDR1 is MNHNS and CDR2 is SASEGT. This clone was counted only a few times. Its specificity is unknown. The TCR originated in a man between 45 and 60 years old in good health and CMV-seropositive. V and J are TRBV6-1 and TRBJ1-5, with D possibly being TRBD1 (5 bases). The sequenced material came from PBMCs. For the CDR3, the DNA is TGTGCCAGCAGTGAAGCAGCGGGGGGGAGTGTCAATCAGCCCCAGCATTTT. This codes for CASSEAAGGSVNQPQHF.